The present T cell receptor beta chain was sequenced within a study of blood T cells in healthy people across ages. The sample holds many counts of this clonotype. Its specificity is not known. Deletions cut 2 bases from V and 3 bases from J, with 8 bases between. Germline V gives CDR1 SEHNR, CDR2 FQNEAQ (reference sequence). The CDR3 length is 13 residues. The study's findings and limits: Long-lived donors had more naive CD4+ cells and higher diversity than aged donors.

Through a sample-barcoded 5' primer and a J-beta primer mix, a second PCR was run for roughly 7 to 12 cycles. TCRdb re-called the 5' RACE reads with MiXCR, one entry per CDR3 protein. The sample has about 290,000 distinct CDR3 sequences, 25% to 30% seen once. Sequenced: blood. This receptor was taken from a woman in her 70s in good health. This rearrangement joins TRBV7-9 to TRBJ2-7; possibly TRBD1 or TRBD2 for D (5 bases each). The CDR3 DNA reads TGTGCCAGCAGCTTACAGGGAGACTACGAGCAGTACTTC. Its translation is CASSLQGDYEQYF.